This is a list of T cell receptor beta chains from one sample in a study of post-analysis software for immune sequencing data. Each CDR3 protein gets one entry after TCRdb re-called the PCR reads with MiXCR. The table has about 500,000 distinct CDR3 sequences, roughly 45% seen once. The material sequenced was blood. Receptor source: a girl aged 5 to 17 with multiple sclerosis. CDR3s leave out the opening cysteine and the closing phenylalanine or tryptophan. Rows give clone size only sometimes, using once, few, many, or a class for an expanded clone.

clone_size v_call cdr3_aa
- TRBV3-1 ASSQDIGSNEQF
- TRBV7-3 ASSLALAGTGELF
- TRBV5-1 ASSGDSVPITEAF
- TRBV10-3 ATRLAGGSADTQY
- TRBV6-1 ASSVSLFTEGGYT
- TRBV18 ASSPREDMNTEAF
- TRBV6-6 ASSNRGINQPQH
many TRBV29-1 SAKDRQSNYGYT
- TRBV29-1 SALRGSSYEQY
few TRBV29-1 SVGISYEQY
- TRBV29-1 SVEPPGGPDLSSYNEQF
- TRBV10-3 AISEKREGGQLNTEAF
- TRBV20-1 SARVPKHRMGQETQY
- TRBV11-3 ASSPVGGPLPNEQF
few TRBV5-6 ASSWTTSEQY
few TRBV7-8 ASRHGQSLREQF
- TRBV6-5 ASSYPGLAGVYEQF
- TRBV5-1 ASSERPRTGGTDTQY
- TRBV20-1 SAGRLGGVNEQF
- TRBV18 ASSRELGTGDYGYT
- TRBV28 ASSSGTANQETQY
- TRBV5-1 ASSLATRGYEQY
- TRBV6-5 ASSYSSSGGTRAKNIQY
once TRBV7-8 ASSLGIGGLDYGYT
- TRBV4-1 ASSQGVGTATDTQY
- TRBV4-1 ASSQEKPGGLQKQF
- TRBV7-8 ASSLGELAGTYEQY